The 18 T cell receptor beta chains in this list originate from one sample, sequenced in a study of T cell repertoires in cytomegalovirus infection. One entry per CDR3 protein results from TCRdb running MiXCR on the reads. This table has around 340,000 distinct CDR3 sequences, almost 30% appearing once. No antigens are known for them. The sample was cultured PBMCs, taken from culture after CMV antigen stimulation. The receptors stem from a human donor in good health (CMV status not recorded). Some clones in this sample may be carry-over from other donors' samples.

A remark on this clonotype: A junction end diverges from the germline sequence, so it may reflect a read error. This chain uses TRBV7-7 with TRBJ2-5; D is unresolved. Germline V gives CDR1 SSHAT, CDR2 FNYEAQ (reference sequence). This CDR3 region has 13 residues. In DNA, the CDR3 is TGTGCTAGCAGCCCGGACGGTCTAGGGACCCAGTACTTC. It encodes CASSPDGLGTQYF.

V and J are TRBV7-2 and TRBJ2-5; 7 nucleotides agree with TRBD1. Unmatched junction bases numbered 6, after V lost 1 base and J lost 4 bases. Germline CDR1 and CDR2: SGHTA and FQGNSA. The CDR3 runs to 15 residues. The CDR3 loop is CASSLGTGARETQYF. For the CDR3, the DNA is TGTGCCAGCAGCTTAGGTACAGGGGCCCGAGAGACCCAGTACTTC. The variable domain in full, completed from reference TRBV7-2 and TRBJ2-5, reads GAGVSQSPSNKVTEKGKDVELRCDPISGHTALYWYRQSLGQGLEFLIYFQGNSAPDKSGLPSDRFSAERTGGSVSTLTIQRTQQEDSAVYLCASSLGTGARETQYFGPGTRLLVL.

V usage is TRBV6-1 and J usage is TRBJ1-2; TRBD1 matches at 8 bases. Trimming removed 5 bases from V and 4 bases from J; junction bases left unmatched: 12. Germline V gene data show CDR1 as MNHNS and CDR2 as SASEGT. This CDR3 is 16 amino acids long. The CDR3 reads CASSYHPSDRAYGYTF. The CDR3, as DNA: TGTGCCAGCAGTTACCATCCGTCGGACAGGGCCTATGGCTACACCTTC.

V is TRBV4-2 and J is TRBJ2-7, with D perhaps given as TRBD1 or TRBD2 (6 bases each). Germline V CDR1 and CDR2: LGHNA, YNFKEQ. The ends were cut back, 5 bases at V and 1 base at J, with 24 bases in the middle. The CDR3 spans 18 residues. The CDR3 loop reads CASSTTISSVGGSYEQYF. Here the CDR3 DNA reads TGTGCCAGCAGCACAACAATCTCTAGCGTAGGGGGATCCTACGAGCAGTACTTC.

Written as DNA, the CDR3 is TGTGCCAGCAGCCCAGGGGGCGGTCAGCCCCAGCATTTT. It yields the protein CASSPGGGQPQHF. J is TRBJ1-5 and V is TRBV11-1, with 8 nucleotides matching TRBD1. This CDR3 has 13 residues. With V trimmed by 5 bases and J by 6 bases, 3 bases remained unmatched. CDR1 and CDR2 from the germline V gene are SGHAT and FQDESV (reference sequence).

The CDR3 sequence is CASSPLGPSGNTIYF. The CDR3 nucleotides are TGTGCCAGCAGCCCCCTAGGGCCCTCTGGAAACACCATATATTTT. The chain employs TRBV12-3 or TRBV12-4 and TRBJ1-3; D gene ambiguous. V dropped 6 bases and J dropped 0 bases, with 12 bases sitting between them. The length of the CDR3 is 15 residues.

A few counts support this clonotype. The chain is built from TRBV27 and TRBJ2-7; D is unclear. V gave up 0 bases and J gave up 2 bases, with 11 bases separating them. Germline CDR1 MNHEY, CDR2 SMNVEV (reference sequence). There are 15 residues in the CDR3. Written as DNA, the CDR3 is TGTGCCAGCAGTTTATCGCTCGGGTCGCCCTACGAGCAGTACTTC. This gives the protein CASSLSLGSPYEQYF.

The chain links TRBV7-9 to TRBJ2-7, with 7 positions matching TRBD2. CDR3 length: 16 residues. Germline V gives CDR1 SEHNR, CDR2 FQNEAQ (reference sequence). Trimming took 5 bases from V and 3 from J; bases not matched to a gene: 13. CDR3 in amino acids: CASSRGGAAGVYEQYF. The DNA of the CDR3 is TGTGCCAGCAGCCGCGGTGGGGCCGCGGGGGTCTACGAGCAGTACTTC.

This clonotype came up many times. The chain carries TRBV12-3 or TRBV12-4 and TRBJ1-6, with TRBD1 matching over 9 bases. The CDR3 has 14 residues. Losses at the gene ends were 6 bases for V and 9 bases for J; bases not matched to a gene: 6. The CDR3 DNA follows: TGTGCCAGCAGAGGAGGACAGGGGAGTTCACCCCTCCACTTT. Translation gives CASRGGQGSSPLHF.

The genes are TRBV7-9 and TRBJ1-2, with 8 bases matching TRBD1. Trimming at V came to 4 bases and at J to 5 bases, leaving 12 bases not matched to a gene. The CDR3 totals 16 residues. CDR1 is SEHNR, CDR2 FQNEAQ, per germline (reference sequence). CDR3 protein: CASSSTRTGINYGYTF. The DNA of the CDR3 is TGTGCCAGCAGCTCAACGCGGACAGGGATTAATTATGGCTACACCTTC.

The chain uses TRBV6-1 and TRBJ1-2; 8 positions agree with TRBD1. This CDR3 has 15 amino acids. The germline CDR1 and CDR2 sequences are MNHNS and SASEGT. V dropped 6 bases and J dropped 5; count of bases not matched to a gene: 11. The CDR3 reads CASRSYRGDLYGYTF. The CDR3 DNA sequence: TGTGCCAGCAGAAGCTACAGGGGGGACTTATATGGCTACACCTTC.

This chain links TRBV4-2 with TRBJ2-3; D unclear. V was trimmed by 1 base and J by 2 bases, leaving 7 bases between them. The length of the CDR3 is 14 residues. Germline V lookup: CDR1 LGHNA, CDR2 YNFKEQ. CDR3 protein: CASSQGADTDTQYF. The CDR3, as DNA: TGTGCCAGCAGCCAAGGGGCAGACACAGATACGCAGTATTTT.

The genes are TRBV23-1 and TRBJ2-7, with D uncertain. Being an ORF, TRBV23-1 has a function that is uncertain. The CDR3 spans 15 residues. V lost 10 bases and J lost 0, with 19 bases in between. CDR3 coding DNA: TGCGCCATCTTTCCTAGGGTCGCCAACTCCTACGAGCAGTACTTC. The encoded protein is CAIFPRVANSYEQYF.

The chain recombines TRBV3-1 with TRBJ2-1, with TRBD2 matching over 14 bases. Germline V lookup: CDR1 LGHDT, CDR2 YNNKEL (reference sequence). The CDR3 contains 15 residues. V was clipped by 5 bases and J by 8 bases; unmatched bases: 5. In DNA form, the CDR3 reads TGTGCCAGCAGCTCGGGACTAGCGGGGGTGGATGAGCAGTTCTTC. Translating gives CASSSGLAGVDEQFF.

The sample holds a few counts of this clonotype. The rearrangement links TRBV5-4 to TRBJ1-1, with 9 bases aligning to TRBD1. V shed 3 bases, J shed 5 bases, and the junction held 8 bases outside the gene matches. Germline V gives CDR1 SGHNT, CDR2 YYREEE (reference sequence). CDR3 size: 15 residues. CDR3 DNA: TGTGCCAGCAGCTCTCCCACGACAGGGGGGACTGAAGCTTTCTTT. Its translation is CASSSPTTGGTEAFF.

The CDR3 reads CASSPFQTVYEQYF. CDR3 nucleotide sequence: TGCGCCAGCAGCCCGTTTCAAACAGTCTACGAGCAGTACTTC. The rearrangement joins TRBV4-1 to TRBJ2-7; D uncertain. V lost 4 bases and J lost 3, with 13 bases in between. Germline V gene sequence: CDR1 MGHRA, CDR2 YSYEKL. The CDR3 runs to 14 residues.

The gene calls are TRBV7-2 and TRBJ2-1, with 14 positions matching TRBD2. In germline, CDR1 is SGHTA, CDR2 FQGNSA. V trimming: 4 bases; J trimming: 7 bases; junction bases outside the gene matches: 12. The CDR3 is made up of 18 amino acids. CDR3 residues: CASSSRLAGGPGGNEQFF. The CDR3 nucleotides are TGTGCCAGCAGCTCGAGACTAGCGGGAGGGCCGGGGGGAAATGAGCAGTTCTTC.

This rearrangement joins TRBV7-6 to TRBJ1-4; maybe TRBD1 (5 bases). Germline lookup yields CDR1 SGHVS and CDR2 FNYEAQ. V was pared by 2 bases and J by 6 bases, with 13 bases between. This CDR3 contains 15 residues. The CDR3 here is CASSLTGAIDEKLFF. CDR3 DNA: TGTGCCAGCAGCTTAACCGGGGCAATCGATGAAAAACTGTTTTTT.